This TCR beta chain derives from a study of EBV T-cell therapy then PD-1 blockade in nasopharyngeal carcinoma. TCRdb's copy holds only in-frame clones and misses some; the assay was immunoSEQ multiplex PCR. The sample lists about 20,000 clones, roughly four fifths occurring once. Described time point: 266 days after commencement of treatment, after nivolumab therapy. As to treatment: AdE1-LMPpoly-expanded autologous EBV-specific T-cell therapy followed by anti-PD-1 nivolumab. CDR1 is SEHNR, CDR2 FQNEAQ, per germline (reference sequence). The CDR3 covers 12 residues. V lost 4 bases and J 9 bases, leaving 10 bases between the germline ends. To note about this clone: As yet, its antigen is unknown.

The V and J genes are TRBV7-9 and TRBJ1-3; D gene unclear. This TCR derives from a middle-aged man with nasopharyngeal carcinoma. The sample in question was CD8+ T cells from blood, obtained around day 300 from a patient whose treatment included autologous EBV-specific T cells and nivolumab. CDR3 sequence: CASSSQEATIYF. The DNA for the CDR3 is TGTGCCAGCAGCTCCCAAGAAGCCACCATATATTTT.